Shown below are 21 T cell receptor beta chains from a single sample sequenced in a study of CD8+ T cells in alopecia areata. The sequencing template was cDNA reverse transcribed from extracted RNA. Libraries were prepared by immunoSEQ multiplex PCR; TCRdb keeps only in-frame clonotypes and omits some of them. The table records some 180,000 clones, 63% of them present only once. Sequenced here: CD4+ T cells sorted from blood, sampled at week 0. The source is a human donor with alopecia areata.

This chain connects TRBV7-2 to TRBJ2-3, with 10 bases aligning to TRBD2. From germline, CDR1 is SGHTA and CDR2 FQGNSA. The trim removed 3 bases at V and 2 bases at J, leaving 5 bases unmatched. The CDR3 length is 16 residues. The CDR3 is CASSFSGGRPTDTQYF. CDR3 bases: TGTGCCAGCAGCTTTAGCGGGGGGCGCCCCACAGATACGCAGTATTTT.

The V call is TRBV2, the J call TRBJ1-2; perhaps TRBD1 as D (5 bases). Germline lookup yields CDR1 SNHLY and CDR2 FYNNEI. The V end was cut by 4 bases, the J end by 4 bases, with 16 bases between. The CDR3 loop spans 15 amino acids. The CDR3 bases are TGTGCCAGCAGTGTTCCTCCAGGGTTCGGCTATGGCTACACCTTC. This sequence encodes CASSVPPGFGYGYTF.

The chain couples TRBV5-6 to TRBJ2-7, with D possibly being TRBD1 or TRBD2 (5 bases each). Trimming cost V 0 bases and J 6 bases, with 16 bases left between them. The CDR3 sequence is 15 residues long. Germline V gives CDR1 SGHDT, CDR2 YYEEEE. CDR3 DNA sequence: TGTGCCAGCAGCTTGGTCGGGACGGCCTTGTCCGAGCAGTACTTC. Its translation is CASSLVGTALSEQYF.

The J gene is TRBJ2-5, the V gene TRBV28; TRBD1 matches at 9 bases. CDR1 and CDR2 (germline): MDHEN, SYDVKM. The CDR3 extends over 15 amino acids. V lost 6 bases and J lost 4; bases outside the gene matches: 9. CDR3 bases: TGTGCCAGCAGCGGAGCCGGGACAGGGTTAGAGACCCAGTACTTC. Translating gives CASSGAGTGLETQYF.

The chain has TRBV6-5 and TRBJ2-1; D may be TRBD2 (5 bases). Germline-derived CDR1 and CDR2 are MNHEY and SVGAGI. This CDR3 region has 15 residues. Trimming removed 7 bases from V and 0 bases from J, with 13 bases in between. The CDR3 region has the DNA TGTGCCAGCAAGACTACTCCAAGCTCCTACAATGAGCAGTTCTTC. Encoded protein: CASKTTPSSYNEQFF.

This clone was counted between two and nine times. The chain employs TRBV29-1 and TRBJ2-3; 9 bases match TRBD1. This CDR3 spans 14 amino acids. From germline, CDR1 is SQVTM and CDR2 ANQGSEA. Germline trimming cut 6 bases from V and 3 bases from J; bases unmatched to any gene: 7. CDR3 nucleotide sequence: TGCAGCGTAAGACAGGGGGTCGGGACAGATACGCAGTATTTT. It is translated as CSVRQGVGTDTQYF.

V usage is TRBV6-6 and J usage is TRBJ2-7; no clear D. V was trimmed by 10 bases and J by 5 bases, leaving 15 bases between them. The CDR3 is 12 residues long. Per the germline V gene, CDR1 is MNHNY and CDR2 is SVGAGI (reference sequence). The CDR3, as DNA: TGTGCCACCACCTCCTCCCGGGACGAGCAGTACTTC. Amino acids: CATTSSRDEQYF.

The J gene is TRBJ2-1, the V gene TRBV29-1, with TRBD2 as a possible D gene (5 bases). V shed 3 bases and J shed 8 bases, with 11 bases lying between them. This CDR3 contains 12 residues. Germline V gives CDR1 SQVTM, CDR2 ANQGSEA. The CDR3 DNA reads as TGCAGCGTTGAGAAACTAGGCGATGAGCAGTTCTTC. It is translated as CSVEKLGDEQFF.

The rearrangement joins TRBV10-3 to TRBJ2-1; TRBD2 matches at 11 bases. The junction had 4 bases not matched to a gene; V was cut back by 3 bases and J by 0 bases. Germline-derived CDR1 and CDR2 are ENHRY and SYGVKD. This CDR3 is 17 amino acids long. This CDR3 is CAISEGLAGLSYNEQFF. The CDR3 nucleotides are TGTGCCATCAGTGAAGGACTAGCGGGCCTCTCCTACAATGAGCAGTTCTTC.

V gene TRBV30 combines with J gene TRBJ1-4, with a possible D match to TRBD1 (5 bases). V shed 0 bases and J shed 8 bases, with 16 bases lying between them. The CDR3 totals 15 residues. Per the germline V gene, CDR1 is GTSNPN and CDR2 is SVGIG (reference sequence). DNA of the CDR3: TGTGCCTGGAGTGTATCGGGGGGTCGGAGAGAAAAACTGTTTTTT. This codes for CAWSVSGGRREKLFF. Drawing the rest from reference TRBV30 and TRBJ1-4, the complete variable domain is SQTIHQWPATLVQPVGSPLSLECTVEGTSNPNLYWYRQAAGRGLQLLFYSVGIGQISSEVPQNLSASRPQDRQFILSSKKLLLSDSGFYLCAWSVSGGRREKLFFGSGTQLSVL.

The rearrangement uses TRBV11-2 and TRBJ2-7; no clear D. Germline V CDR1 and CDR2: SGHAT, FQNNGV. Deletions cut 3 bases from V and 1 base from J, with 13 bases between. The CDR3 runs to 15 residues. The DNA for the CDR3 is TGTGCCAGCAGCTTCAAGGGCCATAGTTCCTACGAGCAGTACTTC. Translating it yields CASSFKGHSSYEQYF.

This sequence joins TRBV11-2 and TRBJ2-5; TRBD1 matches 8 bases. Germline lookup yields CDR1 SGHAT and CDR2 FQNNGV. CDR3 length: 15 residues. Unmatched junction bases numbered 6, after V lost 4 bases and J lost 2 bases. The CDR3 nucleotides are TGTGCCAGCAGCTCCGGACAGGGTTCTCAAGAGACCCAGTACTTC. Amino acids: CASSSGQGSQETQYF.

The V gene is TRBV7-3, the J gene TRBJ2-3; tentative D call: TRBD2 (5 bases). V shed 2 bases and J shed 5 bases, with 14 bases lying between them. The CDR3 spans 15 residues. Germline values: CDR1 SGHTA, CDR2 FQGTGA. The CDR3 protein is CASSLVSGNGDTQYF. CDR3 DNA: TGTGCCAGCAGCTTAGTTTCGGGGAATGGAGATACGCAGTATTTT.

This clone came up a few times. The chain carries TRBV29-1 and TRBJ1-2, with D perhaps TRBD1 (6 bases). The CDR3 extends over 13 amino acids. In germline, CDR1 is SQVTM, CDR2 ANQGSEA. The germline V and J ends were trimmed by 8 bases and 1 base, with 14 bases remaining between them. The CDR3 is CSRRNRVNYGYTF. CDR3 bases: TGCAGCAGAAGGAACAGGGTTAACTATGGCTACACCTTC.

This clone appeared a few times. This chain joins TRBV6-6 and TRBJ2-5; 8 nucleotides line up with TRBD2. CDR3 length: 14 residues. Trimming took 6 bases from V and 2 from J; bases not matched to a gene: 5. Germline V CDR1 and CDR2: MNHNY, SVGAGI (reference sequence). The CDR3 protein is CASSQLAAQETQYF. The CDR3 bases are TGTGCCAGCAGCCAACTAGCGGCACAAGAGACCCAGTACTTC.

This chain uses TRBV30 with TRBJ2-1; 9 bases are a match to TRBD2. The CDR3 covers 15 residues. Germline V gene data show CDR1 as GTSNPN and CDR2 as SVGIG (reference sequence). Germline trimming cut 3 bases from V and 5 bases from J; bases unmatched to any gene: 8. This CDR3 is CAWRRASGVNNEQFF. CDR3 DNA sequence: TGTGCCTGGAGGAGGGCTAGCGGGGTCAACAATGAGCAGTTCTTC.

This clone came up a few times. The junction and the germline gene differ at one end; a read error may be behind it. This rearrangement joins TRBV2 to TRBJ1-1; D not resolved. This CDR3 comprises 12 residues. Germline-derived CDR1 and CDR2 are SNHLY and FYNNEI. In nucleotides, the CDR3 is TGTGCCAGCAGTGAATCGAACCCTGAAGCTTTCTTT. Translation: CASSESNPEAFF.

The gene calls are TRBV9 and TRBJ1-1; D is perhaps TRBD1 (5 bases). Germline loops: CDR1 SGDLS, CDR2 YYNGEE. This CDR3 comprises 15 residues. V dropped 4 bases and J dropped 0 bases, with 13 bases sitting between them. The CDR3 loop reads CASSLGDAVNTEAFF. As DNA, the CDR3 is TGTGCCAGCAGCCTAGGGGACGCAGTGAACACTGAAGCTTTCTTT.

Comments on this clone: Other DNA sequences in the sample encode the same CDR3. J is TRBJ1-1 and V is TRBV30, with D uncertain. There are 12 residues in the CDR3. Germline CDR1 reads GTSNPN; CDR2 reads SVGIG (reference sequence). V lost 1 base to trimming and J lost 0 bases, with 3 bases between them. The CDR3 nucleotides are TGTGCCTGGAGTGGTTTGAACACTGAAGCTTTCTTT. This translates into CAWSGLNTEAFF.

CDR3 sequence reads: CATRKDTKNIQYF. CDR3 DNA sequence: TGTGCCACCAGGAAAGATACCAAAAACATTCAGTACTTC. The rearrangement joins TRBV15 to TRBJ2-4; no clear D gene. Germline CDR1 is LNHNV and CDR2 is YYDKDF (reference sequence). This CDR3 has 13 residues. V was cut by 6 bases and J by 2 bases, with 8 bases left in between.

The J gene is TRBJ1-1, the V gene TRBV15; D not certain. The CDR3 covers 13 residues. V dropped 4 bases and J dropped 8 bases, with 14 bases sitting between them. The germline gives CDR1 LNHNV, CDR2 YYDKDF (reference sequence). Written as DNA, the CDR3 is TGTGCCACCAGCATAATAGACGAGGTAGAAGCTTTCTTT. Amino acids: CATSIIDEVEAFF.